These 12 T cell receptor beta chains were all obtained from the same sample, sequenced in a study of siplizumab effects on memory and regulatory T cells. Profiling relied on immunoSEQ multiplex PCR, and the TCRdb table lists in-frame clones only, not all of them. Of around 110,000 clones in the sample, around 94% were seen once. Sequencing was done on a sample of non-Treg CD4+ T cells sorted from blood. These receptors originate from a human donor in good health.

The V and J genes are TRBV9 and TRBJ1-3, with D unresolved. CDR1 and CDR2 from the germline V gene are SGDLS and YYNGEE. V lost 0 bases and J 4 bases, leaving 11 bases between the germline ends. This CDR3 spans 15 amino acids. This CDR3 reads CASSVDSGPGNTIYF. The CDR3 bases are TGTGCCAGCAGCGTAGATTCAGGCCCGGGAAACACCATATATTTT.

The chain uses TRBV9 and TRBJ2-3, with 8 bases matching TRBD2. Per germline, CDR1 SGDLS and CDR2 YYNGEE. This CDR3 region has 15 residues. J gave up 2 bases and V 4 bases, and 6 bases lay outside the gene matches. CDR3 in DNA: TGTGCCAGCAGCTCCCAAGCGGGAGCCACAGATACGCAGTATTTT. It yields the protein CASSSQAGATDTQYF.

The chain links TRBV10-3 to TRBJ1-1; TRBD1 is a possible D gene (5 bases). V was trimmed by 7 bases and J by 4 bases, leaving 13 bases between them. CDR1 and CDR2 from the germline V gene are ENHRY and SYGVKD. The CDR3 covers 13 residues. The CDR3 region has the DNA TGTGCCATCACCGGGGCCTGGGCCACTGAAGCTTTCTTT. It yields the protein CAITGAWATEAFF.

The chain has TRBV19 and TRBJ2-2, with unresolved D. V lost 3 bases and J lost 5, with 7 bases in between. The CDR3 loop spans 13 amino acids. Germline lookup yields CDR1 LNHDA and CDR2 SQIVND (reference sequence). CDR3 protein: CASSISKTGELFF. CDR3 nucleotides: TGTGCCAGTAGTATTTCTAAGACCGGGGAGCTGTTTTTT.

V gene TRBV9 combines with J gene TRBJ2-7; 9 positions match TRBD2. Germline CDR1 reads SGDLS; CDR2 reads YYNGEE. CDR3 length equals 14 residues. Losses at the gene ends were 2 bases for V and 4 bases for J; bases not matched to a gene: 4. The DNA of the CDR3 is TGTGCCAGCAGCGTTAGCGGGAGTGGGTACGAGCAGTACTTC. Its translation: CASSVSGSGYEQYF.

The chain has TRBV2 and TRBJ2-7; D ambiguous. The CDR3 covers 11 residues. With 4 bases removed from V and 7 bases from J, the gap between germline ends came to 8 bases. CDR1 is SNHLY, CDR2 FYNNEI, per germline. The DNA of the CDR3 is TGTGCCAGCAGTGGCATGGGGGAGCAGTACTTC. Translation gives CASSGMGEQYF.

The CDR3 sequence: CASSLNRNEQFF. The CDR3 DNA is TGCGCCAGCAGCTTGAATCGAAATGAGCAGTTCTTC. This sequence joins TRBV5-1 and TRBJ2-1; D call uncertain. The germline V gene encodes CDR1 SGHRS and CDR2 YFSETQ. Deletions cut 1 base from V and 7 bases from J, with 6 bases between. This CDR3 spans 12 amino acids.

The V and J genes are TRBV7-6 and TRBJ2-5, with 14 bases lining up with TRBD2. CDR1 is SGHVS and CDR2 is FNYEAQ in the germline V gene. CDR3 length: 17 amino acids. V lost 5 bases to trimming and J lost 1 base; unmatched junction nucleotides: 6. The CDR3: CASSNTGLAGGQETQYF. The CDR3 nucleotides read TGTGCCAGCAGCAATACCGGACTAGCGGGGGGCCAAGAGACCCAGTACTTC.

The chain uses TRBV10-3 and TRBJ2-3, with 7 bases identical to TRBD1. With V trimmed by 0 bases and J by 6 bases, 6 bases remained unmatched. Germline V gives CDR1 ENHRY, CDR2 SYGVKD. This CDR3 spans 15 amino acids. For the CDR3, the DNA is TGTGCCATCAGTGAGTCCGGGACAGAAGCCGATACGCAGTATTTT. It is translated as CAISESGTEADTQYF.

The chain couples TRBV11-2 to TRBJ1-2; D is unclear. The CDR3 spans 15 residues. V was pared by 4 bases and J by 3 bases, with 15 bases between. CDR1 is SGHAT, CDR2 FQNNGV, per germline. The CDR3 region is CASSSRARQDYGYTF. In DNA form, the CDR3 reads TGTGCCAGCAGCTCGCGGGCACGGCAGGACTATGGCTACACCTTC.

CDR3 in DNA: TGTGCCAGCAGCGCCTACTCGGGGCGCCGGCCCCAGCATTTT. As protein: CASSAYSGRRPQHF. The J gene is TRBJ1-5, the V gene TRBV11-2; TRBD1 is a possible D gene (5 bases). V gave up 5 bases and J gave up 9 bases, with 17 bases separating them. This CDR3 comprises 14 residues. CDR1 and CDR2 from the germline V gene are SGHAT and FQNNGV. Full variable domain (missing parts from reference TRBV11-2 and TRBJ1-5): EAGVAQSPRYKIIEKRQSVAFWCNPISGHATLYWYQQILGQGPKLLIQFQNNGVVDDSQLPKDRFSAERLKGVDSTLKIQPAKLEDSAVYLCASSAYSGRRPQHFGDGTRLSIL.

CDR3 DNA: TGCGCCAGCAGTGTATCCCTAGCGGGCTTGGGAGAGCAGTTCTTC. Translating gives CASSVSLAGLGEQFF. The V and J genes are TRBV10-1 and TRBJ2-1; 8 bases agree with TRBD2. CDR3 length equals 15 residues. After removal of 4 bases from V and 10 bases from J, the junction contained 12 bases not matched to a gene. Germline CDR1 WNHNN, CDR2 SYGVQD (reference sequence).